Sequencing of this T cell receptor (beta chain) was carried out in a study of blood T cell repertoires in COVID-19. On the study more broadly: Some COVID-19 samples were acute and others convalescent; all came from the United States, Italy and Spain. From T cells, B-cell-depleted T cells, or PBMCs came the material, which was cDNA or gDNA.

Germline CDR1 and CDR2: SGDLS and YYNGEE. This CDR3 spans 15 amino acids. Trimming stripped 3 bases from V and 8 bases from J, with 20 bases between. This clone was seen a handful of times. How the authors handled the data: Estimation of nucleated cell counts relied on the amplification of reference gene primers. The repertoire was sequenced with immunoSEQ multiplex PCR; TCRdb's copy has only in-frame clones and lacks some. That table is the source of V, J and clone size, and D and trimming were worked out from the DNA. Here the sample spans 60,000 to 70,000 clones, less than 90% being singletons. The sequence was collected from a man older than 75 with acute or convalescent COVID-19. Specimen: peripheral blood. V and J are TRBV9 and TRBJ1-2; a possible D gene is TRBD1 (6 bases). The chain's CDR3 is CASSAGTIGLGGYTF. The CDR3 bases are TGTGCCAGCAGCGCCGGGACAATCGGCCTTGGCGGCTACACCTTC.